The 28 T cell receptor beta chains listed next were all sequenced from one sample in a study of blood T cells in healthy people across ages. A second about 7 to 12 cycle PCR used barcoded and J-beta primers. In TCRdb, the 5' RACE reads were re-called with MiXCR into one record per CDR3 protein. The table shows over 550,000 distinct CDR3 sequences, with approximately 30% occurring only once. Material: blood. The receptor set was obtained from a woman older than 75 in good health.

The chain combines TRBV5-1 with TRBJ2-7; D gene uncertain. V lost 3 bases and J 1 base, leaving 11 bases between the germline ends. The germline gives CDR1 SGHRS, CDR2 YFSETQ. The CDR3 length is 14 residues. The CDR3 loop is CASSWGGTSYEQYF. The DNA of the CDR3 is TGCGCCAGCAGCTGGGGTGGCACTTCCTACGAGCAGTACTTC.

This clonotype was observed many times. This chain links TRBV2 with TRBJ2-7; D is ambiguous. CDR1 and CDR2 from the germline V gene are SNHLY and FYNNEI. The CDR3 has 14 amino acids. Trimming shortened V by 4 bases and J by 1 base, and 11 bases separated the two germline ends. CDR3 DNA: TGTGCCAGCAGTGGGTCAGGCGATTCCTACGAGCAGTACTTC. As protein: CASSGSGDSYEQYF.

The table lists this clonotype with a few counts. With a much larger clone just one base away, this may be a read error. The chain combines TRBV4-3 with TRBJ2-7; maybe TRBD1 (6 bases). The germline gives CDR1 LGHNA, CDR2 YSLEER. The CDR3 is 18 amino acids. V was cut by 0 bases and J by 3 bases, with 21 bases left in between. The DNA of the CDR3 is TGCGCCAGCAGCCAAGAACTCGACGGCCCGGACAGTTGCTACGAGCAGTACTTC. It encodes CASSQELDGPDSCYEQYF.

This clonotype was seen ten or more times. The chain employs TRBV7-2 and TRBJ2-7; the D gene could be TRBD1 or TRBD2 (5 bases each). Germline values: CDR1 SGHTA, CDR2 FQGNSA. Trimming left V 2 bases short and J 0 bases short, with 8 bases between. CDR3 length equals 14 residues. CDR3 in DNA: TGTGCCAGCAGCTTATCCGGGGCCTCCTACGAGCAGTACTTC. Amino acid sequence: CASSLSGASYEQYF.

This clonotype has at least ten counts. V usage is TRBV7-6 and J usage is TRBJ2-3; no reliable D call. V gave up 4 bases and J gave up 4 bases, with 9 bases separating them. CDR1 is SGHVS and CDR2 is FNYEAQ in the germline V gene. The CDR3 extends over 13 amino acids. The CDR3 region has the DNA TGTGCCAGCAGCTACACACGATCAGATACGCAGTATTTT. Its translation is CASSYTRSDTQYF.

A few counts support this clonotype. The CDR3 DNA sequence: TGTGCCAGCAGCTTCACAGGGGAGCCTGAAGCTTTCTTT. Translating gives CASSFTGEPEAFF. The chain couples TRBV6-2 or TRBV6-3 to TRBJ1-1; 7 nucleotides align to TRBD1. J was trimmed by 6 bases and V by 6 bases; bases with no gene match: 7. Germline CDR1 reads MNHEY; CDR2 reads SVGEGT. CDR3 length: 13 residues.

This chain connects TRBV7-8 to TRBJ1-1, with a tentative D call TRBD1 (5 bases). CDR1 is SGHVS, CDR2 FQNEAQ, per germline. V shed 5 bases and J shed 2 bases, with 18 bases lying between them. This CDR3 has 16 amino acids. The CDR3 is CASSGAGGLQNTEAFF. The CDR3 nucleotides read TGTGCCAGCAGCGGAGCGGGGGGACTACAAAACACTGAAGCTTTCTTT.

This clonotype was observed a handful of times. The rearrangement joins TRBV7-9 to TRBJ2-7; maybe TRBD1 (5 bases). Germline V gives CDR1 SEHNR, CDR2 FQNEAQ (reference sequence). V shed 7 bases and J shed 6 bases, with 16 bases lying between them. This CDR3 comprises 13 residues. The CDR3 spells CASTDSLAREQYF. The CDR3 nucleotides read TGTGCCAGCACTGACAGCCTGGCACGCGAGCAGTACTTC. Complete variable domain (other parts from reference TRBV7-9 and TRBJ2-7): DTGVSQNPRHKITKRGQNVTFRCDPISEHNRLYWYRQTLGQGPEFLTYFQNEAQLEKSRLLSDRFSAERPKGSFSTLEIQRTEQGDSAMYLCASTDSLAREQYFGPGTRLTVT.

This clonotype showed up many times. J is TRBJ1-5 and V is TRBV12-3 or TRBV12-4; the match to TRBD1 covers 10 bases. With V trimmed by 6 bases and J by 1 base, 3 bases remained unmatched. This CDR3 is 15 amino acids long. The CDR3 DNA reads as TGTGCCAGCAGGCTGGACAGGGGGAGCAATCAGCCCCAGCATTTT. Protein sequence: CASRLDRGSNQPQHF.

The chain recombines TRBV27 with TRBJ1-1; D not certain. The CDR3 is 11 amino acids. The germline V gene encodes CDR1 MNHEY and CDR2 SMNVEV (reference sequence). Trimming removed 3 bases from V and 7 bases from J, with 6 bases in between. Here the CDR3 DNA reads TGTGCCAGCAGTTTTGGTGATGAAGCTTTCTTT. This gives the protein CASSFGDEAFF.

The table lists this clonotype with a few counts. The rearrangement joins TRBV6-1 to TRBJ2-2; D not certain. Germline-derived CDR1 and CDR2 are MNHNS and SASEGT. This CDR3 is built from 15 residues. The ends were cut back, 4 bases at V and 0 bases at J, with 9 bases in the middle. Written as DNA, the CDR3 is TGTGCCAGCAGTGCCTTGACCGCGAACACCGGGGAGCTGTTTTTT. Encoded protein: CASSALTANTGELFF.

At least ten counts were recorded for this clonotype. The chain links TRBV29-1 to TRBJ1-1; D is uncertain. The CDR3 has 12 amino acids. Trimming stripped 5 bases from V and 1 base from J, with 8 bases between. The germline CDR1 and CDR2 sequences are SQVTM and ANQGSEA. The CDR3, as DNA: TGCAGCGTTACGACCGGGAACACTGAAGCTTTCTTT. This gives the protein CSVTTGNTEAFF. Full variable domain (outside the CDR3, taken from reference TRBV29-1 and TRBJ1-1): SAVISQKPSRDICQRGTSLTIQCQVDSQVTMMFWYRQQPGQSLTLIATANQGSEATYESGFVIDKFPISRPNLTFSTLTVSNMSPEDSSIYLCSVTTGNTEAFFGQGTRLTVV.

This clonotype is a singleton in its sample. This chain uses TRBV30 with TRBJ1-1; TRBD1 matches 10 bases. CDR3 length: 15 amino acids. J gave up 6 bases and V 2 bases, and 9 bases lay outside the gene matches. Germline values: CDR1 GTSNPN, CDR2 SVGIG (reference sequence). The CDR3, as DNA: TGTGCCTGGAGTCCCGGGACAGGGGCCCTCGCTGAAGCTTTCTTT. Translating it yields CAWSPGTGALAEAFF.

This clonotype was recorded many times. The J gene is TRBJ1-5, the V gene TRBV5-1; the D gene is possibly TRBD1 (5 bases). The CDR3 is made up of 14 amino acids. The V end was cut by 0 bases, the J end by 7 bases, with 11 bases between. Germline V CDR1 and CDR2: SGHRS, YFSETQ. CDR3 sequence (DNA): TGCGCCAGCAGCTTGGAAGGGGAGGGACAGCCCCAGCATTTT. Translating gives CASSLEGEGQPQHF. Together with reference TRBV5-1 and TRBJ1-5, the CDR3 gives the full variable domain: KAGVTQTPRYLIKTRGQQVTLSCSPISGHRSVSWYQQTPGQGLQFLFEYFSETQRNKGNFPGRFSGRQFSNSRSEMNVSTLELGDSALYLCASSLEGEGQPQHFGDGTRLSIL.

The chain carries TRBV5-5 and TRBJ1-1; D gene unclear. V was cut by 2 bases and J by 1 base, with 9 bases left in between. Germline lookup yields CDR1 SGHKS and CDR2 YYEKEE (reference sequence). The CDR3 is 14 residues long. The chain's CDR3 is CASSFAGRNTEAFF. CDR3 DNA: TGTGCCAGCAGCTTCGCCGGTAGGAACACTGAAGCTTTCTTT.

This clonotype was found many times. The V gene is TRBV15, the J gene TRBJ1-6, with D maybe TRBD1 (5 bases). From germline, CDR1 is LNHNV and CDR2 YYDKDF (reference sequence). Trimming stripped 1 base from V and 9 bases from J, with 13 bases between. The CDR3 is 15 residues long. The CDR3 is CATSRAAGLSSPLHF. In nucleotides, the CDR3 is TGTGCCACCAGCAGAGCAGCAGGGTTAAGTTCACCCCTCCACTTT.

This clonotype was seen only a few times. J is TRBJ1-5 and V is TRBV6-5, with a weak D call TRBD1 (5 bases). The V gene lost 7 bases and the J gene lost 11 bases, with 15 bases spanning the gap. CDR1 and CDR2 from the germline V gene are MNHEY and SVGAGI. The CDR3 runs 12 residues. The CDR3, as DNA: TGTGCCAGCAACCCTCCTCGAGGGGCCCAGCATTTT. Translating it yields CASNPPRGAQHF.

On this clonotype itself: A single base separates this from a much larger clone, so it may be a read error. This chain joins TRBV5-1 and TRBJ1-6, with D hard to call. The CDR3 spans 15 residues. V was clipped by 0 bases and J by 8 bases, with 12 bases between them. Germline V gives CDR1 SGHRS, CDR2 YFSETQ. Here the CDR3 DNA reads TGCGCCAGCAGCTTGGAAGCCAGGACCGATTCACCCCTCCACTTT. Translation: CASSLEARTDSPLHF.

This clonotype was counted many times. The J gene is TRBJ2-5, the V gene TRBV3-1; 12 nucleotides agree with TRBD1. Losses at the gene ends were 0 bases for V and 3 bases for J; bases not matched to a gene: 5. There are 17 residues in the CDR3. Per the germline V gene, CDR1 is LGHDT and CDR2 is YNNKEL (reference sequence). The DNA for the CDR3 is TGTGCCAGCAGCCAAGATCGGGACAGGGGGCGGAAAGAGACCCAGTACTTC. It codes for CASSQDRDRGRKETQYF.

This clonotype was counted many times. The chain couples TRBV10-3 to TRBJ1-5; 9 bases are a match to TRBD1. V gave up 10 bases and J gave up 6 bases; unmatched junction bases: 10. Germline V CDR1 and CDR2: ENHRY, SYGVKD. CDR3 length: 14 residues. CDR3 in amino acids: CATGTGNQGQPQHF. In DNA, the CDR3 is TGTGCCACAGGGACAGGGAATCAGGGTCAGCCCCAGCATTTT.

At least ten counts were recorded for this clonotype. The V call is TRBV27, the J call TRBJ2-7; tentatively, D is TRBD2 (5 bases). Germline V gives CDR1 MNHEY, CDR2 SMNVEV (reference sequence). The CDR3 runs to 12 residues. Trimming left V 6 bases short and J 5 bases short, with 11 bases between. The CDR3 DNA reads TGTGCCAGCAGCCCCCGGAGGAACGAGCAGTACTTC. Its protein is CASSPRRNEQYF.

About this clonotype itself: A clone one base away is much larger, so this may be a read error. The chain has TRBV2 and TRBJ1-2; D not resolved. Germline lookup yields CDR1 SNHLY and CDR2 FYNNEI. The length of the CDR3 is 15 residues. CDR3 in amino acids: CTSSTPPATTAGYTF. The CDR3 region has the DNA TGTACCAGCAGTACGCCCCCGGCTACCACGGCCGGCTACACCTTC.

This rearrangement joins TRBV6-6 to TRBJ1-1, with D possibly matching TRBD1 (6 bases). V lost 5 bases to trimming and J lost 0 bases, with 13 bases between them. Germline V gene sequence: CDR1 MNHNY, CDR2 SVGAGI (reference sequence). This CDR3 spans 15 amino acids. This CDR3 is CASSASRGVNTEAFF. The CDR3 DNA is TGTGCCAGCAGTGCTTCGAGGGGGGTGAACACTGAAGCTTTCTTT.

CDR3 residues: CASRRIGNTGELFF. The CDR3 DNA reads TGTGCCAGTAGGAGGATTGGGAACACCGGGGAGCTGTTTTTT. The chain joins TRBV19 to TRBJ2-2; unclear D gene. V shed 6 bases and J shed 1 base, with 9 bases lying between them. CDR3 length: 14 residues. The germline V gene encodes CDR1 LNHDA and CDR2 SQIVND (reference sequence).

This clonotype was detected many times. This chain joins TRBV7-6 and TRBJ2-1; 9 bases agree with TRBD2. Trimming cost V 1 base and J 5 bases; bases outside gene matches: 6. The CDR3 runs to 16 residues. Germline loops: CDR1 SGHVS, CDR2 FNYEAQ. This chain's CDR3 is CASSLVAASGDNEQFF. The CDR3 bases are TGTGCCAGCAGCTTAGTAGCGGCTAGCGGGGACAATGAGCAGTTCTTC.

The gene calls are TRBV20-1 and TRBJ1-2; D remains ambiguous. This CDR3 region has 15 residues. V shed 5 bases and J shed 8 bases, with 24 bases lying between them. Germline V gene lookup returns CDR1 DFQATT and CDR2 SNEGSKA (reference sequence). The CDR3 DNA reads TGCAGTGCTCCCAAAGTGGTGACAATCGAAGGGGGCTACACCTTC. Translation: CSAPKVVTIEGGYTF.

This clonotype was seen only once. The chain is built from TRBV5-1 and TRBJ2-3; TRBD1 or TRBD2 may be the D gene (5 bases each). The V end lost 6 bases, the J end lost 2 bases, and 16 bases lay between the germline ends. This CDR3 spans 15 amino acids. Germline CDR1 and CDR2: SGHRS and YFSETQ. CDR3 residues: CASTPEGRNTDTQYF. The CDR3 DNA follows: TGCGCCAGCACCCCTGAGGGGCGCAACACAGATACGCAGTATTTT.

Worth noting for this clonotype: This may come from a read error, since a much larger clone is one base off. The gene calls are TRBV6-5 and TRBJ2-7, with unresolved D. Per the germline V gene, CDR1 is MNHEY and CDR2 is SVGAGI. V shed 2 bases and J shed 2 bases, with 13 bases lying between them. CDR3 size: 15 residues. CDR3 DNA sequence: TGTGCCAGCAGTTACGACCCCGCTACCCCCTACGAGCAGTACTTC. Translation: CASSYDPATPYEQYF.